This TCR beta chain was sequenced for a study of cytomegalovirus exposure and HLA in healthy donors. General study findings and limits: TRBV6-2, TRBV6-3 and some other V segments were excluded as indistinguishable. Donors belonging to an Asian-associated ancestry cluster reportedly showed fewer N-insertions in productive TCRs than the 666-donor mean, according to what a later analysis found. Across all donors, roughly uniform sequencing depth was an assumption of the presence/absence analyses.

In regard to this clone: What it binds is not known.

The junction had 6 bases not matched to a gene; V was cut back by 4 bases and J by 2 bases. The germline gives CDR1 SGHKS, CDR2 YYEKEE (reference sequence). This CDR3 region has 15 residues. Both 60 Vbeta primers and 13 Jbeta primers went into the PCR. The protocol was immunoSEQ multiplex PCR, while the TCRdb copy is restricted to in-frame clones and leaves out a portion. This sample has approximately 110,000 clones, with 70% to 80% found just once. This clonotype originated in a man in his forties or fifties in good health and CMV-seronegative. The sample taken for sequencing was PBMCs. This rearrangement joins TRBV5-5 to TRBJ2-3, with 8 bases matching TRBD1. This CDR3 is CASSLGTGYTDTQYF. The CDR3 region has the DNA TGTGCCAGCAGCCTCGGGACAGGTTACACAGATACGCAGTATTTT.